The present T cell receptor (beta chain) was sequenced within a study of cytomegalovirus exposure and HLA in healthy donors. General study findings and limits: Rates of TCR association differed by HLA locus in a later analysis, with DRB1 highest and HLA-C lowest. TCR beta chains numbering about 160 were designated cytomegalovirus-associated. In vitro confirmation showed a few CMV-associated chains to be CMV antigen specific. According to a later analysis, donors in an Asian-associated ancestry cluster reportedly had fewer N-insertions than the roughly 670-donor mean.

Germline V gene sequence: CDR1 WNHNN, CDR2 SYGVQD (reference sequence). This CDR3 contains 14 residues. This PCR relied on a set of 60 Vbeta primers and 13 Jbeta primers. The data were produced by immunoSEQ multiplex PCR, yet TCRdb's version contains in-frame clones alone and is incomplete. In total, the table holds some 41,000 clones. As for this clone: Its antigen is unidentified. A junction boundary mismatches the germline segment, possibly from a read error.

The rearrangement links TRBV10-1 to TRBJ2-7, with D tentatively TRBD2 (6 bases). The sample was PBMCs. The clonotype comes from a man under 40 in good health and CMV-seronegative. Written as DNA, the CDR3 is TGCGCCAGCTCAAGTGGGACTTTCTCCTCCGAGCAGTACTTC. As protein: CASSSGTFSSEQYF.